Each of the 22 T cell receptor beta chains below was sequenced from the same sample in a study of Tregs in tolerant kidney transplant recipients. TCRdb's table, derived via immunoSEQ multiplex PCR, lists solely in-frame clones and lacks some. The table lists under 35,000 clones. The sample here was CD8+ T cells from blood, taken before the transplant. Receptor source: a human donor who received a combined kidney and bone marrow transplant.

A word on this clone: The CDR3 extends 3 residues past the end of the read, so its final part is completed from the germline J gene. J is TRBJ2-2 and V is TRBV18; D may be TRBD1 (6 bases). V was pared by 3 bases and J by 2 bases, with 10 bases between. The V gene's germline CDR1 is KGHSH and CDR2 LQKENI. The CDR3 covers 15 residues. CDR3 DNA (partial): TGTGCCAGCTCACCTTGGACAGACAACACCGGGGAG. Its protein is CASSPWTDNTGE. The entire CDR3 reads CASSPWTDNTGELFF.

A word on this clone: The CDR3 goes on 3 residues after the read ends, and that part is filled in from the germline J gene. V is TRBV6-2 or TRBV6-3 and J is TRBJ2-7, with 10 bases aligning to TRBD1. This CDR3 comprises 16 residues. J was trimmed by 5 bases and V by 4 bases; bases with no gene match: 11. CDR1 and CDR2 from the germline V gene are MNHEY and SVGEGT. The sequenced CDR3 bases are TGTGCCAGCAGTTTCCTACCGGGACAGGGGAGAGACGAG. Encoded protein: CASSFLPGQGRDE. The entire CDR3 is CASSFLPGQGRDEQYF.

Remarks on this clone: The DNA ends 3 residues before the CDR3 does, and the rest of the CDR3 is filled in from the germline J gene. The chain has TRBV2 and TRBJ2-2; D may be TRBD2 (6 bases). The V gene's germline CDR1 is SNHLY and CDR2 FYNNEI. The CDR3 length is 16 residues. The V end lost 2 bases, the J end lost 0 bases, and 10 bases lay between the germline ends. The CDR3 spells CASSERLVANTGELFF. The sequenced CDR3 bases are TGTGCCAGCAGTGAAAGACTAGTTGCGAACACCGGGGAG. Using reference TRBV2 and TRBJ2-2 for the parts outside the CDR3, the full variable domain is EPEVTQTPSHQVTQMGQEVILRCVPISNHLYFYWYRQILGQKVEFLVSFYNNEISEKSEIFDDQFSVERPDGSNFTLKIRSTKLEDSAMYFCASSERLVANTGELFFGEGSRLTVL.

About this clone: The read gets to within 3 residues of the CDR3 end, and the germline J gene fills in the rest. The chain couples TRBV7-3 to TRBJ1-1, with no clear D. Germline lookup yields CDR1 SGHTA and CDR2 FQGTGA. This CDR3 comprises 14 residues. Trimming shortened V by 2 bases and J by 1 base, and 8 bases separated the two germline ends. The sequenced part of the CDR3 DNA is TGTGCCAGCAGCTTATACGGGGAGAACACTGAA. Translating it yields CASSLYGENTE. The CDR3, in full, reads CASSLYGENTEAFF.

As for this clone: The CDR3 end lies 3 residues beyond the end of the read and is filled in from the germline J gene. The gene calls are TRBV5-1 and TRBJ2-1, with 8 positions matching TRBD2. The CDR3 spans 15 residues. Unmatched junction bases numbered 2, after V lost 0 bases and J lost 3 bases. Per the germline V gene, CDR1 is SGHRS and CDR2 is YFSETQ. The CDR3 loop reads CASSLERESYNEQFF. The sequenced part of the CDR3 DNA is TGCGCCAGCAGCTTGGAGCGGGAGAGCTACAATGAG.

As regards this clone: The missing CDR3 end, 3 residues past where the read stops, is filled in from the germline J gene. The genes are TRBV29-1 and TRBJ2-1; D remains unclear. Per the germline V gene, CDR1 is SQVTM and CDR2 is ANQGSEA. The CDR3 runs to 12 residues. The ends were cut back, 5 bases at V and 9 bases at J, with 14 bases in the middle. The CDR3 sequence: CSVLLGSAEQFF. Incomplete CDR3 DNA: TGCAGCGTTTTGCTAGGCTCGGCTGAG.

As concerns this clone: The read ends 3 residues shy of where the CDR3 ends; the end is completed using the germline J gene. This chain joins TRBV7-2 and TRBJ2-7; the D gene is possibly TRBD1 (6 bases). CDR1 is SGHTA and CDR2 is FQGNSA in the germline V gene. Trimming cost V 0 bases and J 0 bases, with 15 bases left between them. CDR3 length equals 17 residues. Partial CDR3 DNA: TGTGCCAGCAGCTTAGCGCTAGGGACACCTAGCTCCTACGAG. Encoded protein: CASSLALGTPSSYE. The whole CDR3 reads CASSLALGTPSSYEQYF.

Comments on this clone: The CDR3 goes on 3 residues after the read ends, and that part is filled in from the germline J gene. This chain uses TRBV20-1 with TRBJ2-1, with D possibly being TRBD1 (6 bases). Between the trimmed V and J ends, which lost 1 base and 7 bases, there was a span of 26 bases. The CDR3 has 18 residues. Per the germline V gene, CDR1 is DFQATT and CDR2 is SNEGSKA (reference sequence). CDR3 DNA (partial): TGCAGTGCTAGAGGCCAGGTACTGCCGGACAGAGTTGCAAATGAG. Translated: CSARGQVLPDRVANE. The whole CDR3 sequence is CSARGQVLPDRVANEQFF.

The covered CDR3 bases are TGCAGTGCTAGAATAACTACTTACAATGAG. The encoded protein is CSARITTYNE. The whole CDR3 reads CSARITTYNEQFF. The chain employs TRBV20-1 and TRBJ2-1; the D is unclear. The read comes to an end 3 residues before the CDR3 does, leaving the germline J gene to fill in the end. Germline V gene data show CDR1 as DFQATT and CDR2 as SNEGSKA (reference sequence). CDR3 length: 13 amino acids. Trimming took off 2 bases at V and 4 bases at J, with 9 bases between the two ends.

In regard to this clone: The read terminates 3 residues before the CDR3 end, so the remaining end is supplied by the germline J gene. The rearrangement uses TRBV14 and TRBJ2-7, with D uncertain. The CDR3 sequence is 15 residues long. Germline V CDR1 and CDR2: SGHDN, FVKESK. Trimming took off 4 bases at V and 5 bases at J, with 18 bases between the two ends. The part of the CDR3 DNA that was read is TGTGCCAGCAGCCCACGGGTCAGCCTCGCTGACGAG. It encodes CASSPRVSLADE. The entire CDR3 protein reads CASSPRVSLADEQYF.

As concerns this clone: The CDR3 end is not reached by the read, which stops 3 residues before it; the germline J gene fills it in. V is TRBV7-2 and J is TRBJ1-1; D remains unclear. Trimming shortened V by 0 bases and J by 0 bases, and 14 bases separated the two germline ends. The CDR3 is made up of 17 amino acids. Germline assignment: CDR1 SGHTA and CDR2 FQGNSA. The DNA read from the CDR3 is TGTGCCAGCAGCTTAGCGTGGTGGAAAGACATGAACACTGAA. The encoded protein is CASSLAWWKDMNTE. From start to end, the CDR3 is CASSLAWWKDMNTEAFF. Looking up the rest from reference TRBV7-2 and TRBJ1-1 gives the full variable domain: GAGVSQSPSNKVTEKGKDVELRCDPISGHTALYWYRQSLGQGLEFLIYFQGNSAPDKSGLPSDRFSAERTGGSVSTLTIQRTQQEDSAVYLCASSLAWWKDMNTEAFFGQGTRLTVV.

Regarding this clone: The read halts 3 residues ahead of the CDR3 end, with the missing end drawn from the germline J gene. The gene calls are TRBV5-1 and TRBJ2-7, with 10 bases that match TRBD2. Trimming took 4 bases from V and 5 from J; bases not matched to a gene: 9. This CDR3 comprises 15 residues. From germline, CDR1 is SGHRS and CDR2 YFSETQ. This CDR3 reads CASSQIAGGIDEQYF. CDR3 DNA, as far as it was read: TGCGCCAGCAGCCAAATAGCGGGAGGCATCGACGAG.

Points on this clone: Read coverage stops 3 residues before the CDR3 terminus; the germline J gene supplies the remainder. V usage is TRBV11-3 and J usage is TRBJ2-7; D perhaps matches TRBD1 (5 bases). Trimming pared 4 bases from V and 6 bases from J, leaving 13 bases between. The CDR3 spans 13 residues. Germline V CDR1 and CDR2: SGHNT, YENEEA. CDR3 bases read: TGTGCCAGCAGCTGGTCCTATGGGGCCGAG. The encoded protein is CASSWSYGAE. In full, the CDR3 is CASSWSYGAEQYF.

As for this clone: The CDR3 is cut off 3 residues early in the read; its end comes from the germline J gene. This chain uses TRBV19 with TRBJ1-4, with D unresolved. Trimming took off 3 bases at V and 2 bases at J, with 7 bases between the two ends. The CDR3 loop spans 14 amino acids. From germline, CDR1 is LNHDA and CDR2 SQIVND (reference sequence). Incomplete CDR3 DNA: TGTGCCAGTAGTATCCTGTCGACTAATGAAAAA. It codes for CASSILSTNEK. The whole CDR3 protein is CASSILSTNEKLFF.

Concerning this clone: The CDR3 end lies 3 residues beyond the end of the read and is filled in from the germline J gene. This rearrangement joins TRBV20-1 to TRBJ1-5; the D gene is possibly TRBD1 (5 bases). The CDR3 loop spans 14 amino acids. Trimming pared 2 bases from V and 3 bases from J, leaving 11 bases between. Germline V gene data show CDR1 as DFQATT and CDR2 as SNEGSKA (reference sequence). Here the CDR3 reads CSARRGEDNQPQHF. The sequenced part of the CDR3 DNA is TGCAGTGCTAGAAGAGGGGAGGACAATCAGCCC.

Comments on this clone: The sequence runs out 3 residues before the end of the CDR3; the remainder is reconstructed from the germline J gene. The V call is TRBV19, the J call TRBJ2-7; D unresolved. Between the trimmed V and J ends, which lost 3 bases and 1 base, there was a span of 10 bases. Germline assignment: CDR1 LNHDA and CDR2 SQIVND (reference sequence). CDR3 size: 14 residues. The CDR3 region is CASSMSGNSYEQYF. The part of the CDR3 DNA that was read is TGTGCCAGTAGTATGTCAGGCAATTCCTACGAG. Supplemented by reference TRBV19 and TRBJ2-7, the full variable domain reads DGGITQSPKYLFRKEGQNVTLSCEQNLNHDAMYWYRQDPGQGLRLIYYSQIVNDFQKGDIAEGYSVSREKKESFPLTVTSAQKNPTAFYLCASSMSGNSYEQYFGPGTRLTVT.

With regard to this clone: The CDR3 goes on 3 residues after the read ends, and that part is filled in from the germline J gene. The chain couples TRBV13 to TRBJ2-1; TRBD2 agrees at 7 bases. Per the germline V gene, CDR1 is PRHDT and CDR2 is FYEKMQ (reference sequence). This CDR3 comprises 15 residues. J gave up 8 bases and V 4 bases, and 11 bases lay outside the gene matches. CDR3 loop: CASSSPAGVRDEQFF. The CDR3 bases that were read are TGTGCCAGCAGCTCCCCGGCGGGAGTTAGAGATGAG. The full variable domain, its missing parts supplied by reference TRBV13 and TRBJ2-1, is AAGVIQSPRHLIKEKRETATLKCYPIPRHDTVYWYQQGPGQDPQFLISFYEKMQSDKGSIPDRFSAQQFSDYHSELNMSSLELGDSALYFCASSSPAGVRDEQFFGPGTRLTVL.

About this clone: The CDR3 is cut off 3 residues early in the read; its end comes from the germline J gene. The J gene is TRBJ2-1, the V gene TRBV7-2, with a tentative D call TRBD1 (6 bases). This CDR3 comprises 13 residues. V was cut by 1 base and J by 7 bases, with 8 bases left in between. Germline V gene sequence: CDR1 SGHTA, CDR2 FQGNSA. The chain's CDR3 is CASSLGGGNEQFF. CDR3 DNA (partial): TGTGCCAGCAGCTTAGGAGGGGGTAATGAG. Full variable domain (missing parts from reference TRBV7-2 and TRBJ2-1): GAGVSQSPSNKVTEKGKDVELRCDPISGHTALYWYRQSLGQGLEFLIYFQGNSAPDKSGLPSDRFSAERTGGSVSTLTIQRTQQEDSAVYLCASSLGGGNEQFFGPGTRLTVL.

With respect to this clone: The sequenced fragment ends 3 residues before the CDR3 boundary, so the rest is inferred from the germline J gene. V is TRBV13 and J is TRBJ2-7; possibly TRBD1 for D (5 bases). This CDR3 is built from 14 residues. Germline-derived CDR1 and CDR2 are PRHDT and FYEKMQ (reference sequence). The V end was cut by 2 bases, the J end by 2 bases, with 10 bases between. The CDR3 bases that were read are TGTGCCAGCAGCTTAAGGACAAGAACCTACGAG. As protein: CASSLRTRTYE. The full CDR3 reads CASSLRTRTYEQYF.

On this clone itself: The CDR3 is cut off 3 residues early in the read; its end comes from the germline J gene. V gene TRBV4-2 combines with J gene TRBJ2-3, with a tentative D call TRBD2 (5 bases). V was clipped by 3 bases and J by 6 bases, with 13 bases between them. This CDR3 has 14 amino acids. Germline-derived CDR1 and CDR2 are LGHNA and YNFKEQ. CDR3 in amino acids: CASSQVRSGDTQYF. The CDR3 bases that were read are TGTGCCAGCAGCCAGGTCCGCTCGGGGGATACG.

CDR3 sequence reads: CASRQENIQYF. The DNA read from the CDR3 is TGTGCCAGCCGACAGGAAAACATT. This chain uses TRBV7-2 with TRBJ2-4, with TRBD1 as a possible D gene (6 bases). Read sequence stops 3 residues before the CDR3 end, and the germline J gene provides the missing end. From germline, CDR1 is SGHTA and CDR2 FQGNSA. This CDR3 has 11 residues. Trimming took off 8 bases at V and 5 bases at J, with 7 bases between the two ends. Complete variable domain (other parts from reference TRBV7-2 and TRBJ2-4): GAGVSQSPSNKVTEKGKDVELRCDPISGHTALYWYRQSLGQGLEFLIYFQGNSAPDKSGLPSDRFSAERTGGSVSTLTIQRTQQEDSAVYLCASRQENIQYFGAGTRLSVL.

Notes on this clone: The CDR3 is cut off 3 residues early in the read; its end comes from the germline J gene. The rearrangement links TRBV6-2 or TRBV6-3 to TRBJ2-1; possibly TRBD1 or TRBD2 for D (5 bases each). V was trimmed by 0 bases and J by 8 bases, leaving 20 bases between them. The CDR3 runs to 17 residues. Germline CDR1 MNHEY, CDR2 SVGEGT. CDR3 bases read: TGTGCCAGCAGTTACTCGAGAGTTAGGGGAGACATCGATGAG. Its protein product is CASSYSRVRGDIDE. The full CDR3 protein is CASSYSRVRGDIDEQFF.